This TCR beta chain was found in a study of blood T cell repertoires in COVID-19. Across the study: Acute-phase and convalescent COVID-19 samples originated in the United States, Italy and Spain.

The protocol was immunoSEQ multiplex PCR, while the TCRdb copy is restricted to in-frame clones and leaves out a portion. The sample lists nearly 250,000 clones, around 86% seen once, with approximately 5% in the top ten. Per the germline V gene, CDR1 is MNHEY and CDR2 is SVGAGI. This CDR3 spans 13 amino acids. Between the trimmed V and J ends, which lost 5 bases and 5 bases, there was a span of 12 bases. The rearrangement joins TRBV6-5 to TRBJ1-2; D possibly corresponds to TRBD1 (5 bases). Sequencing was carried out using peripheral blood. The TCR was taken from a woman aged 80 or over with COVID-19, enrolled during active disease. The CDR3 here is CASSNGHVYGYTF. The CDR3 DNA reads TGTGCCAGCAGTAACGGACATGTATATGGCTACACCTTC.